This T cell receptor (beta chain) comes out of a study of cytomegalovirus exposure and HLA in healthy donors. General study findings and limits: About 150 TCR beta chains were listed as cytomegalovirus-associated. An analysis that came later showed most CMV-associated TCR beta chains appearing HLA-restricted. Prior analysis indicated that the majority of TCR beta V segments exhibited productivity approximately 90% or approximately 30% of the time.

PCR used 60 Vbeta primers and 13 Jbeta primers. Per the original data handling: It was a later analysis that counted 83 million or so unique TCR beta chains, of which some 9.9 million were shared. Here immunoSEQ multiplex PCR was the method, and the copy in TCRdb shows in-frame clones only, minus some. That table gives V, J and clone size, and the DNA gave D and trimming. The table lists approximately 75,000 clones, roughly 88% of them singletons. With respect to this clone: The antigen is unknown.

This CDR3 has 18 residues. CDR1 SGHVS and CDR2 FQNEAQ come from the germline V gene. After removal of 5 bases from V and 2 bases from J, the junction contained 18 bases not matched to a gene. The TCR comes from a man between 65 and 85 years old in good health and CMV-seropositive. This sequence joins TRBV7-8 and TRBJ2-7, with 7 positions matching TRBD2. Specimen: PBMCs. CDR3 sequence: CASSPTLKSWDYTYEQYF. Written as DNA, the CDR3 is TGTGCCAGCAGCCCAACTTTAAAAAGCTGGGACTATACCTACGAGCAGTACTTC.